This TCR beta chain emerged from a study of technical replicates of blood from several donors. Trimming shortened V by 7 bases and J by 4 bases, and 8 bases separated the two germline ends. Germline loops: CDR1 MGHRA, CDR2 YSYEKL. This CDR3 comprises 12 residues. Libraries were prepared by immunoSEQ multiplex PCR; TCRdb keeps only in-frame clonotypes and omits some of them. The sample includes about 67,000 clones, roughly 97% of them seen just once. The TCR sequence derives from a human donor in good health. Sequencing was done on a sample of T cells isolated from PBMCs. J is TRBJ2-1 and V is TRBV4-1; D not certain. The CDR3 DNA reads TGCGCCAGCACCACAGATTACAATGAGCAGTTCTTC. Its protein is CASTTDYNEQFF.